Listed below are T cell receptor beta chains from one sample, sequenced in a study of immune cell composition in non-small cell lung cancer. The method was immunoSEQ multiplex PCR; TCRdb's version includes in-frame clones alone and lacks a portion of them. Altogether about 2,900 clones are present, about four fifths being singletons, with the ten largest covering approximately 11%. This sample was shared with a second study, whose subject was CD4 T cells in lung cancer.

The specimen was lung tumor tissue. The receptors shown here come from a human donor with non-small cell lung cancer. Both conserved end residues are part of each CDR3. The order of the fields is D gene, clone size, CDR3 length, J gene, V gene, CDR3 DNA, CDR3 protein. D genes are given only for firm matches. Rows give clone size only sometimes, using once, few, many, or a class for an expanded clone.

. . 14 TRBJ2-7 TRBV19 TGTGCCAGTAGTGAACAGGGAAGCTCCTACGAGCAGTACTTC CASSEQGSSYEQYF
. . 16 TRBJ1-1 TRBV19 TGTGCCAGTACCGATGGGAGGGAATCAATGAACACTGAAGCTTTCTTT CASTDGRESMNTEAFF
TRBD2 . 16 TRBJ2-6 TRBV19 TGTGCCAGTAGTGGACTAGAGATACCTGGGGCCAACGTCCTGACTTTC CASSGLEIPGANVLTF
. . 13 TRBJ2-5 TRBV6-5 TGTGCCAGCACCGATAGCGGCCAAGAGACCCAGTACTTC CASTDSGQETQYF
TRBD2 . 16 TRBJ2-1 TRBV28 TGTGCCAGCAGTTCCGGGACTAGCGGGTTCCACAATGAGCAGTTCTTC CASSSGTSGFHNEQFF
TRBD1 . 17 TRBJ1-4 TRBV6-1 TGTGCCAGCAGTGGACAGGGGATGGGAGGGGCCGGTGAAAAACTGTTTTTT CASSGQGMGGAGEKLFF
TRBD1 . 15 TRBJ2-3 TRBV19 TGTGCCAGTAGTATGACAGGGGCCGGATTAGATACGCAGTATTTT CASSMTGAGLDTQYF
TRBD1 few 16 TRBJ1-2 TRBV7-2 TGTGCCAGCAGCTTAGCGCAGGGGACAGGGGACTATGGCTACACCTTC CASSLAQGTGDYGYTF
TRBD1 . 13 TRBJ1-2 TRBV7-2 TGTGCCAGCAGCTCCCGGACAGGGGGAGGCTACACCTTC CASSSRTGGGYTF
TRBD1 . 14 TRBJ1-6 TRBV5-1 TGCGCCGGCTACCGGGACAGGTGTTCATCACCCCTCCACTTT CAGYRDRCSSPLHF
TRBD1 . 15 TRBJ2-3 TRBV7-2 TGTGCCAGCAGCACGACAGGGGCCGCCACAGATACGCAGTATTTT CASSTTGAATDTQYF
TRBD2 . 15 TRBJ2-1 TRBV9 TGTGCCAGCAGCGTAGACCCTAGCGGGAGGGCCCAGCAGTTCTTC CASSVDPSGRAQQFF
TRBD2 once 16 TRBJ2-7 TRBV28 TGTGCCAGCAGTTTCACCACGAAGCGGGGATCCTACGAGCAGTACTTC CASSFTTKRGSYEQYF
TRBD1 once 17 TRBJ1-6 TRBV9 TGTGCCAGCAGCGTCACCGGGACAGGGGACCCTTATTCACCCCTCCACTTT CASSVTGTGDPYSPLHF
TRBD2 . 13 TRBJ2-3 TRBV5-1 TGCGCCAGCAGCTCTACTAGCGGAGATACGCAGTATTTT CASSSTSGDTQYF
TRBD2 . 19 TRBJ2-7 TRBV4-2 TGTGCCAGCAGCCAAGATCGTGGCGCTAGCGGGGTCAAGCCCTACGAGCAGTACTTC CASSQDRGASGVKPYEQYF
TRBD1 . 15 TRBJ1-1 TRBV5-6 TGTGCCAGCAGCGGACAGGGGTTAATGAACACTGAAGCTTTCTTT CASSGQGLMNTEAFF
TRBD2 . 16 TRBJ2-1 TRBV12-5 TGTGCTAGTGGTTTCATCGGGACTAGCGGTGACAATGAGCAGTTCTTC CASGFIGTSGDNEQFF
. . 16 TRBJ2-7 TRBV7-2 TGTGCCAGCAGCTTAGGGCGCGGACTTTTAGTCTACGAGCAGTACTTC CASSLGRGLLVYEQYF
TRBD2 . 15 TRBJ2-3 TRBV2 TGTGCCAGCAGGAGACTAGCGGCCACCACAGATACGCAGTATTTT CASRRLAATTDTQYF
. . 14 TRBJ2-3 TRBV5-4 TGTGCCAGCAGCTTGACGGGAAGCTCAGATACGCAGTATTTT CASSLTGSSDTQYF
TRBD1 . 14 TRBJ2-7 TRBV9 TGTGCCAGCAGCCCGGGACAGGGGTTCTACGAGCAGTACTTC CASSPGQGFYEQYF
TRBD1 . 15 TRBJ2-1 TRBV5-6 TGTGCCAGCAGCCCGACGTGGGACAGGGACGATGAGCAGTTCTTC CASSPTWDRDDEQFF
TRBD1 . 14 TRBJ1-5 TRBV27 TGTGCCAGCAGTATTCAGGGGGCGGTACAGCCCCAGCATTTT CASSIQGAVQPQHF
. few 13 TRBJ1-2 TRBV7-9 TGTGCCAGCAGCTTAGCAGGGGTACGTGGCTACACCTTC CASSLAGVRGYTF
TRBD2 . 20 TRBJ2-3 TRBV19 TGTGCCAGTAGTATCAGCCTAGGACTAGCGGGAGGGCCAATCACAGATACGCAGTATTTT CASSISLGLAGGPITDTQYF
TRBD2 once 15 TRBJ2-3 TRBV7-9 TGTGCCAGCGGCCTAGCGGGGTTCCGGGAAGATACGCAGTATTTT CASGLAGFREDTQYF
TRBD1 . 14 TRBJ2-7 TRBV19 TGTGCCAGTAGTTGGACAGGGCGCCAGAACGAGCAGTACTTC CASSWTGRQNEQYF
TRBD1 . 15 TRBJ2-2 TRBV2 TGTGCCAGCGGGGGACAGGGGAGGAACACCGGGGAGCTGTTTTTT CASGGQGRNTGELFF